A single sample gave rise to the 30 T cell receptor beta chains below, sequenced in a study of shared clonotypes between healthy human individuals. As defined, naive CD8 cells were CD45RO-negative and positively selected for CCR7, with terminally differentiated effector memory CD45RA+ cells excluded. Some clones are missing from TCRdb's copy, which holds only in-frame ones; the method was immunoSEQ multiplex PCR. The sample has around 600,000 clones, 95% to 98% seen once. The sequencing input was naive CD8+ T cells sorted from blood. These TCRs come from a man aged 25-40 years in good health.

This clone was observed once. The same CDR3 also results from other DNA sequences found in this sample. J is TRBJ2-7 and V is TRBV11-2, with 8 nucleotides matching TRBD2. Germline values: CDR1 SGHAT, CDR2 FQNNGV. The CDR3 extends over 14 amino acids. With V trimmed by 1 base and J by 3 bases, 2 bases remained unmatched. Here the CDR3 reads CASSLGGRSYEQYF. Written as DNA, the CDR3 is TGTGCCAGCAGCTTAGGCGGGAGGAGCTACGAGCAGTACTTC.

The chain carries TRBV5-1 and TRBJ2-3; 9 bases are shared with TRBD2. The V gene's germline CDR1 is SGHRS and CDR2 YFSETQ. Germline trimming cut 4 bases from V and 0 bases from J; bases unmatched to any gene: 6. The CDR3 has 16 amino acids. CDR3 DNA: TGCGCCAGCAGCGTGACTAGCGGAACTAGCACAGATACGCAGTATTTT. This sequence encodes CASSVTSGTSTDTQYF.

The chain is built from TRBV7-9 and TRBJ2-2; 10 bases fit TRBD2. V was clipped by 8 bases and J by 5 bases; unmatched bases: 11. Germline loops: CDR1 SEHNR, CDR2 FQNEAQ (reference sequence). CDR3 length equals 16 residues. The CDR3 region has the DNA TGTGCCAGCCGAAGGGCTAGCGGGAGATATACCGGGGAGCTGTTTTTT. Translating it yields CASRRASGRYTGELFF.

As for this clone: One junction end does not reproduce the germline sequence, and a read error may be involved. This chain uses TRBV7-7 with TRBJ2-5, with D perhaps being TRBD1 or TRBD2 (5 bases each). CDR1 is SSHAT, CDR2 FNYEAQ, per germline (reference sequence). The CDR3 consists of 14 residues. The CDR3 spells CASSIRTQGETQYF. The CDR3 region has the DNA TGTGCTAGCAGCATCAGGACTCAGGGAGAGACCCAGTACTTC.

The chain couples TRBV4-3 to TRBJ2-7; the D call may be TRBD1 or TRBD2 (5 bases each). Trimming left V 1 base short and J 1 base short, with 14 bases between. This CDR3 is 16 amino acids long. CDR1 and CDR2 (germline): LGHNA, YSLEER. Written as DNA, the CDR3 is TGCGCCAGCAGCCAAGCGGCCATCGGGGCGTCCTACGAGCAGTACTTC. It yields the protein CASSQAAIGASYEQYF.

The V call is TRBV5-1, the J call TRBJ2-7; D might be TRBD1 (5 bases). Looked up from germline, CDR1 is SGHRS and CDR2 is YFSETQ. The CDR3 extends over 14 amino acids. V lost 2 bases and J lost 1, with 10 bases in between. The CDR3 sequence: CASSLGRESYEQYF. Here the CDR3 DNA reads TGCGCCAGCAGCTTAGGCAGGGAATCCTACGAGCAGTACTTC.

The rearrangement links TRBV7-9 to TRBJ2-5, with 7 bases aligning to TRBD2. The CDR3 contains 17 residues. Losses at the gene ends were 4 bases for V and 5 bases for J; bases not matched to a gene: 16. Germline V CDR1 and CDR2: SEHNR, FQNEAQ (reference sequence). The CDR3 loop reads CASSSMGIAGTRETQYF. The CDR3 DNA follows: TGTGCCAGCAGCTCTATGGGAATAGCGGGCACGAGGGAGACCCAGTACTTC.

The chain carries TRBV11-2 and TRBJ1-1; D is perhaps TRBD1 (5 bases). The CDR3 runs 15 residues. V lost 2 bases and J lost 3, with 13 bases in between. Germline lookup yields CDR1 SGHAT and CDR2 FQNNGV. CDR3 nucleotides: TGTGCCAGCAGCTTAATCCCAGGGCACGACACTGAAGCTTTCTTT. It is translated as CASSLIPGHDTEAFF.

The J gene is TRBJ2-2, the V gene TRBV5-8; TRBD1 matches 9 bases. After removal of 8 bases from V and 4 bases from J, the junction contained 9 bases not matched to a gene. The germline gives CDR1 SGHTS, CDR2 YDEGEE. There are 15 residues in the CDR3. CDR3 DNA: TGTGCCAGGCAGCGACAGGGGGTTGTCACCGGGGAGCTGTTTTTT. It encodes CARQRQGVVTGELFF.

The chain recombines TRBV4-1 with TRBJ2-2; maybe TRBD1 (5 bases). Trimming stripped 1 base from V and 6 bases from J, with 15 bases between. The CDR3 contains 16 residues. Germline CDR1 and CDR2: MGHRA and YSYEKL. The chain's CDR3 is CASSQAQGWAAGELFF. DNA for the CDR3: TGCGCCAGCAGCCAAGCCCAGGGTTGGGCAGCCGGGGAGCTGTTTTTT.

The genes are TRBV5-1 and TRBJ2-7; possible D gene TRBD1, 5 bases. V was pared by 3 bases and J by 3 bases, with 7 bases between. Germline values: CDR1 SGHRS, CDR2 YFSETQ. The CDR3 length is 12 residues. In nucleotides, the CDR3 is TGCGCCAGCAGCTCCGGACACTACGAGCAGTACTTC. Its translation: CASSSGHYEQYF.

The genes are TRBV7-9 and TRBJ2-7; no reliable D call. Trimming stripped 4 bases from V and 5 bases from J, with 15 bases between. Germline loops: CDR1 SEHNR, CDR2 FQNEAQ (reference sequence). This CDR3 contains 14 residues. CDR3 bases: TGTGCCAGCAGCTACCCCGCAGAGGTCCACGAGCAGTACTTC. This codes for CASSYPAEVHEQYF.

This chain links TRBV25-1 with TRBJ2-1; 8 bases map to TRBD2. The CDR3 is made up of 13 amino acids. Germline assignment: CDR1 MGHDK and CDR2 SYGVNS. J gave up 10 bases and V 1 base, and 3 bases lay outside the gene matches. As DNA, the CDR3 is TGTGCCAGCAGTGAATTCGGGACTAGAGAGCAGTTCTTC. Translating it yields CASSEFGTREQFF.

The chain employs TRBV19 and TRBJ2-1; 7 nucleotides agree with TRBD2. After removal of 2 bases from V and 5 bases from J, the junction contained 6 bases not matched to a gene. In germline, CDR1 is LNHDA, CDR2 SQIVND (reference sequence). The length of the CDR3 is 15 residues. CDR3 coding DNA: TGTGCCAGTAGTATATCCCTAGCGGACCACAATGAGCAGTTCTTC. Translation: CASSISLADHNEQFF.

The chain links TRBV19 to TRBJ2-7; 8 bases line up with TRBD1. The V gene end was trimmed by 5 bases and the J gene end by 7 bases; junction bases not matched to a gene: 7. The CDR3 totals 13 residues. Germline V gene lookup returns CDR1 LNHDA and CDR2 SQIVND (reference sequence). CDR3 amino acids: CASSFGTGSEQYF. The CDR3 region has the DNA TGTGCCAGTAGTTTCGGGACAGGTAGTGAGCAGTACTTC.

The CDR3 DNA sequence: TGTGCCAGCAGCTCTCCGCGGAGGGCCGGGAACTATGGCTACACCTTC. Amino acid sequence: CASSSPRRAGNYGYTF. V is TRBV7-9 and J is TRBJ1-2; no reliable D call. Germline V gives CDR1 SEHNR, CDR2 FQNEAQ (reference sequence). The CDR3 totals 16 residues. V gave up 4 bases and J gave up 2 bases, with 17 bases separating them.

The chain links TRBV5-1 to TRBJ2-3; D unclear. Trimming left V 4 bases short and J 0 bases short, with 6 bases between. The CDR3 extends over 13 amino acids. Germline CDR1 SGHRS, CDR2 YFSETQ. The CDR3 protein is CASSRGSTDTQYF. The CDR3, as DNA: TGCGCCAGCAGCCGAGGCAGCACAGATACGCAGTATTTT.

This clone was counted between two and nine times. DNA of the CDR3: TGTGCCAGCAGCTTAGGGACTAGCAATGAGCAGTTCTTC. Translated, it gives CASSLGTSNEQFF. The chain combines TRBV7-3 with TRBJ2-1, with 8 bases fitting TRBD2. V dropped 2 bases and J dropped 6; count of bases not matched to a gene: 0. The CDR3 contains 13 residues. The germline gives CDR1 SGHTA, CDR2 FQGTGA.

This rearrangement joins TRBV7-2 to TRBJ2-7; D possibly matches TRBD1 or TRBD2 (5 bases each). Germline-derived CDR1 and CDR2 are SGHTA and FQGNSA. V lost 4 bases, J lost 3 bases, and 16 bases lay in between. The CDR3 consists of 15 residues. The CDR3 DNA follows: TGTGCCAGCAGCTCTATCCCGGGACCTATCTACGAGCAGTACTTC. The encoded protein is CASSSIPGPIYEQYF.

The chain carries TRBV28 and TRBJ2-7; D possibly uses TRBD1 or TRBD2 (5 bases each). CDR1 is MDHEN, CDR2 SYDVKM, per germline. V was trimmed by 3 bases and J by 12 bases, leaving 15 bases between them. This CDR3 contains 12 residues. For the CDR3, the DNA is TGTGCCAGCAGTTTGGGGCCCTCGGGGTGGTACTTC. Amino acid sequence: CASSLGPSGWYF.

The CDR3 region is CASSETGQDEQYF. In DNA form, the CDR3 reads TGCGCCAGCAGTGAGACAGGGCAGGACGAGCAGTACTTC. The chain links TRBV10-1 to TRBJ2-7, with D possibly being TRBD1 (6 bases). The V end lost 2 bases, the J end lost 5 bases, and 10 bases lay between the germline ends. In germline, CDR1 is WNHNN, CDR2 SYGVQD (reference sequence). The CDR3 is 13 amino acids.

The CDR3 nucleotides are TGTGCCAGCAGTTCTAGCGGGATAACAGATACGCAGTATTTT. Translation: CASSSSGITDTQYF. The V call is TRBV27, the J call TRBJ2-3, with 9 bases matching TRBD2. The CDR3 loop spans 14 amino acids. Germline V lookup: CDR1 MNHEY, CDR2 SMNVEV (reference sequence). V shed 4 bases and J 3 bases; nucleotides not matched to a gene: 2.

The V gene is TRBV19, the J gene TRBJ2-2, with D perhaps TRBD2 (5 bases). There are 17 residues in the CDR3. The germline V gene encodes CDR1 LNHDA and CDR2 SQIVND (reference sequence). Trimming took 0 bases from V and 3 from J, leaving 14 bases between them. The CDR3, as DNA: TGTGCCAGTAGTATAGATCTATTTGCGGGTCACACCGGGGAGCTGTTTTTT. It specifies CASSIDLFAGHTGELFF.

The genes are TRBV9 and TRBJ2-1, with 15 bases matching TRBD2. The germline gives CDR1 SGDLS, CDR2 YYNGEE. Trimming removed 4 bases from V and 0 bases from J; junction bases left unmatched: 2. The CDR3 consists of 17 residues. The CDR3 spells CASSLGLAGGSYNEQFF. CDR3 nucleotides: TGTGCCAGCAGCTTGGGACTAGCGGGAGGCTCCTACAATGAGCAGTTCTTC.

The chain is built from TRBV27 and TRBJ2-7; D call uncertain. V lost 0 bases to trimming and J lost 5 bases, with 11 bases between them. The germline CDR1 and CDR2 sequences are MNHEY and SMNVEV (reference sequence). CDR3 length: 14 residues. DNA for the CDR3: TGTGCCAGCAGTTTATCGTGGGGTTTAGACGAGCAGTACTTC. Translation: CASSLSWGLDEQYF.

J is TRBJ2-7 and V is TRBV27; D gene ambiguous. The CDR3 sequence is 14 residues long. The germline V gene has CDR1 MNHEY and CDR2 SMNVEV (reference sequence). Trimming stripped 8 bases from V and 2 bases from J, with 16 bases between. The chain's CDR3 is CASYSMLRPYEQYF. Written as DNA, the CDR3 is TGTGCCAGCTATTCTATGCTACGACCCTACGAGCAGTACTTC.

This clone has only one observation. Other DNA variants within this sample encode the same CDR3. The rearrangement links TRBV20-1 to TRBJ2-7, with no clear D. The V gene's germline CDR1 is DFQATT and CDR2 SNEGSKA (reference sequence). Trimming removed 0 bases from V and 4 bases from J, with 4 bases in between. The CDR3 extends over 11 amino acids. Here the CDR3 DNA reads TGCAGTGCTAGAGAAGGGTACGAGCAGTACTTC. Translated: CSAREGYEQYF.

V usage is TRBV5-4 and J usage is TRBJ2-7; a weak D match, TRBD1 (6 bases). CDR1 and CDR2 from the germline V gene are SGHNT and YYREEE (reference sequence). V shed 4 bases and J shed 4 bases, with 15 bases lying between them. This CDR3 comprises 14 residues. This CDR3 is CASSLTGMRYEQYF. The CDR3 DNA reads as TGTGCCAGCAGCCTAACAGGGATGCGGTACGAGCAGTACTTC.

The CDR3, as DNA: TGCGCCAGCAGTCATTGCTACGAGCAGTACTTC. It translates to CASSHCYEQYF. This chain connects TRBV23-1 to TRBJ2-7, with no clear D. TRBV23-1 is noted as an ORF with a role that remains uncertain. The length of the CDR3 is 11 residues. V dropped 3 bases and J dropped 3 bases, with 3 bases sitting between them.

The chain uses TRBV7-8 and TRBJ2-1, with TRBD2 matching 9 bases. The CDR3 has 13 residues. Germline CDR1 is SGHVS and CDR2 is FQNEAQ. V trimming: 1 base; J trimming: 10 bases; junction bases outside the gene matches: 2. The CDR3 reads CASSLDLAGEQFF. Here the CDR3 DNA reads TGTGCCAGCAGCTTAGACCTAGCGGGAGAGCAGTTCTTC.